This entry lists 14 T cell receptor beta chains sequenced from one sample in a study of blood T cell repertoires in COVID-19. Produced via immunoSEQ multiplex PCR; TCRdb's table is partial and in-frame only. This sample has about 200,000 clones, with 75% to 95% found just once. Source material: peripheral blood. These receptor sequences come from a man aged 45-65 years with acute or convalescent COVID-19.

The rearrangement uses TRBV7-2 and TRBJ2-1; 11 nucleotides line up with TRBD2. This CDR3 region has 16 residues. Unmatched junction bases numbered 4, after V lost 0 bases and J lost 6 bases. The germline gives CDR1 SGHTA, CDR2 FQGNSA. The CDR3 loop reads CASSLAGTSGFNEQFF. The CDR3 nucleotides are TGTGCCAGCAGCTTAGCCGGGACTAGCGGTTTCAATGAGCAGTTCTTC.

The V gene is TRBV19, the J gene TRBJ2-1; 10 positions agree with TRBD2. The CDR3 is made up of 17 amino acids. CDR1 is LNHDA and CDR2 is SQIVND in the germline V gene (reference sequence). The trim removed 5 bases at V and 3 bases at J, leaving 10 bases unmatched. CDR3 region: CASSLSGTSAFYNEQFF. The DNA of the CDR3 is TGTGCCAGTAGTCTCTCCGGGACTAGCGCTTTCTACAATGAGCAGTTCTTC.

The rearrangement uses TRBV29-1 and TRBJ2-5; TRBD1 is a possible D gene (5 bases). Germline V CDR1 and CDR2: SQVTM, ANQGSEA. Trimming stripped 5 bases from V and 1 base from J, with 8 bases between. The CDR3 sequence is 12 residues long. The CDR3 coding sequence is TGCAGCGTTTCGGACACCCAAGAGACCCAGTACTTC. It yields the protein CSVSDTQETQYF.

The chain combines TRBV27 with TRBJ2-2; TRBD1 agrees at 8 bases. CDR3 length: 17 residues. The J segment lost 8 bases and the V segment lost 2 bases, leaving 13 bases of the junction unmatched. Germline assignment: CDR1 MNHEY and CDR2 SMNVEV (reference sequence). For the CDR3, the DNA is TGTGCCAGCAGTTTACGGAGGACAGGGAAGACGGCGGGGGAGCTGTTTTTT. It encodes CASSLRRTGKTAGELFF.

This clone has a handful of counts. The chain uses TRBV28 and TRBJ1-2, with no clear D. Germline assignment: CDR1 MDHEN and CDR2 SYDVKM. The CDR3 sequence is 12 residues long. Trimming took off 4 bases at V and 6 bases at J, with 9 bases between the two ends. In DNA form, the CDR3 reads TGTGCCAGCAGTTCAGTCAGAAATGGCTACACCTTC. Its protein product is CASSSVRNGYTF.

This clone was found once. CDR3 residues: CASSAGTGGSDTQYF. The CDR3 region has the DNA TGTGCCAGCAGCGCCGGGACAGGGGGGTCAGATACGCAGTATTTT. The chain is built from TRBV9 and TRBJ2-3; 11 nucleotides agree with TRBD1. Germline V gives CDR1 SGDLS, CDR2 YYNGEE. Trimming at V came to 3 bases and at J to 4 bases, leaving 4 bases not matched to a gene. The CDR3 has 15 residues.

The chain carries TRBV28 and TRBJ2-5; 7 nucleotides align to TRBD2. This CDR3 has 13 residues. J lost 11 bases, V lost 2 bases, and 8 bases had no gene match. The germline V gene has CDR1 MDHEN and CDR2 SYDVKM. The CDR3 sequence is CASSLPQGRGQYF. DNA for the CDR3: TGTGCCAGCAGTTTACCTCAAGGGAGGGGACAGTACTTC.

This chain uses TRBV19 with TRBJ2-7, with 9 bases matching TRBD1. V lost 6 bases to trimming and J lost 1 base; unmatched junction nucleotides: 7. The CDR3 extends over 15 amino acids. Germline V gene lookup returns CDR1 LNHDA and CDR2 SQIVND (reference sequence). The CDR3, as DNA: TGTGCCAGTAGGGACCGGGACAGGGCTTCCTACGAGCAGTACTTC. As protein: CASRDRDRASYEQYF. The variable domain in full, completed from reference TRBV19 and TRBJ2-7, reads DGGITQSPKYLFRKEGQNVTLSCEQNLNHDAMYWYRQDPGQGLRLIYYSQIVNDFQKGDIAEGYSVSREKKESFPLTVTSAQKNPTAFYLCASRDRDRASYEQYFGPGTRLTVT.

This CDR3 is CSVFLGQNTGELFF. As DNA, the CDR3 is TGCAGCGTTTTTTTAGGACAGAACACCGGGGAGCTGTTTTTT. The rearrangement uses TRBV29-1 and TRBJ2-2; a possible D gene is TRBD1 (5 bases). V dropped 5 bases and J dropped 1 base, with 11 bases sitting between them. This CDR3 is 14 amino acids long. Germline values: CDR1 SQVTM, CDR2 ANQGSEA.

The gene calls are TRBV2 and TRBJ2-5; 10 bases fit TRBD2. The V gene end was trimmed by 8 bases and the J gene end by 2 bases; junction bases not matched to a gene: 8. Germline CDR1 reads SNHLY; CDR2 reads FYNNEI. The CDR3 is 15 amino acids. The CDR3 sequence is CASVVAGGGQETQYF. CDR3 DNA sequence: TGTGCCAGCGTAGTAGCGGGGGGAGGACAAGAGACCCAGTACTTC.

This chain uses TRBV28 with TRBJ2-1, with 9 bases that match TRBD2. V trimming: 5 bases; J trimming: 8 bases; junction bases outside the gene matches: 16. This CDR3 is built from 17 residues. CDR1 and CDR2 from the germline V gene are MDHEN and SYDVKM. CDR3 sequence reads: CASSPHSGAGGVYEQFF. The CDR3 DNA follows: TGTGCCAGCAGTCCCCACTCGGGTGCGGGGGGGGTCTATGAGCAGTTCTTC.

The chain recombines TRBV11-2 with TRBJ2-7, with a possible D match to TRBD2 (6 bases). Germline values: CDR1 SGHAT, CDR2 FQNNGV. The CDR3 spans 14 residues. The germline V and J ends were trimmed by 3 bases and 4 bases, with 13 bases remaining between them. CDR3 nucleotides: TGTGCCAGCAGCTTTTCGAGCCGGGAGTACGAGCAGTACGTC. Residues: CASSFSSREYEQYV.

This chain joins TRBV27 and TRBJ2-2, with 10 bases identical to TRBD2. The V gene's germline CDR1 is MNHEY and CDR2 SMNVEV (reference sequence). Trimming at V came to 5 bases and at J to 2 bases, leaving 14 bases not matched to a gene. There are 19 residues in the CDR3. The CDR3 is CASSPNPYLAGANTGELFF. CDR3 nucleotide sequence: TGTGCCAGCAGTCCCAACCCCTATCTAGCGGGGGCCAACACCGGGGAGCTGTTTTTT.

The J gene is TRBJ2-1, the V gene TRBV5-1; tentative D call: TRBD2 (6 bases). Germline CDR1 SGHRS, CDR2 YFSETQ. The CDR3 spans 15 residues. V dropped 0 bases and J dropped 7 bases, with 14 bases sitting between them. DNA of the CDR3: TGCGCCAGCAGCTTGGCCCCGGGGGATTGGAATGAGCAGTTCTTC. The encoded protein is CASSLAPGDWNEQFF.